These 3 T cell receptor beta chains share one sample of origin, sequenced in a study of T-cell memory formation after mild COVID-19. TCRdb called the 5' RACE reads again in MiXCR, with one record for every CDR3 protein. The sample contains 280,000 or so distinct CDR3 sequences, approximately 19% of which appear only once. Sequencing was performed on PBMCs or a T cell subset sorted from them (not recorded which). The receptors were sampled from a man aged 18 to 29 who had mild COVID-19 (a few samples of this study predate the infection). Cell type and time point are not known.

This rearrangement joins TRBV6-2 or TRBV6-3 to TRBJ2-1, with 11 bases aligning to TRBD1. Germline V gives CDR1 MNHEY, CDR2 SVGEGT. The trim removed 5 bases at V and 7 bases at J, leaving 4 bases unmatched. The CDR3 has 14 residues. CDR3 sequence: CASSLGQGANEQFF. The CDR3 DNA sequence: TGTGCCAGCAGTCTAGGACAGGGGGCAAATGAGCAGTTCTTC.

This clonotype was found a few times. This chain connects TRBV12-3 or TRBV12-4 to TRBJ2-1; 11 bases match TRBD2. The CDR3 contains 19 residues. V was pared by 3 bases and J by 7 bases, with 17 bases of the junction left unmatched. The CDR3 sequence: CASSFRTRLAGIRRNEQFF. The CDR3, as DNA: TGTGCCAGCAGTTTCCGTACCAGACTAGCGGGGATTAGGAGGAATGAGCAGTTCTTC.

This clonotype was recorded a few times. V usage is TRBV7-7 and J usage is TRBJ2-1; 7 bases match TRBD1. From germline, CDR1 is SSHAT and CDR2 FNYEAQ (reference sequence). V was clipped by 5 bases and J by 5 bases; unmatched bases: 12. The CDR3 has 16 amino acids. The CDR3 DNA follows: TGTGCCAGCAGCCCATCGGACAGGAGACTTAACAATGAGCAGTTCTTC. It is translated as CASSPSDRRLNNEQFF.